This T cell receptor (beta chain) was retrieved from a study of cytomegalovirus exposure and HLA in healthy donors. Looking at the study overall: An earlier analysis identified approximately 110 million unique TCR beta sequences in 170 million or so T cells. General study findings and limits: Researchers reported in a later analysis that a missense DCLRE1C variant was tied to TCR beta V- and J-gene trimming. The study recorded some 160 TCR beta chains that were cytomegalovirus-associated.

This clone was seen just once. Its antigen is as yet unknown. The same CDR3 also results from other DNA sequences found in this sample. 60 Vbeta and 13 Jbeta primers were used in PCR. Data came from immunoSEQ multiplex PCR; TCRdb stores just in-frame clones and leaves some out. The sample has 120,000 to 150,000 clones, over 70% seen once. Germline V gives CDR1 SGHVS, CDR2 FQNEAQ. The V gene lost 5 bases and the J gene lost 3 bases, with 10 bases spanning the gap. This CDR3 is built from 13 residues. The sequencing input was PBMCs. The sequence was collected from a male donor in good health and CMV-seronegative. V gene TRBV7-8 combines with J gene TRBJ2-5; a possible D gene is TRBD2 (6 bases). The DNA for the CDR3 is TGTGCCAGCAGCCGACAGCGGGAAGAGACCCAGTACTTC. Translating gives CASSRQREETQYF.